The clone carrying this TCR beta chain was seen ten or more times. Time point denoted: patch test 1, 2 weeks after DPC sensitization. Treatment indicated: therapeutic diphenylcyclopropenone sensitization with weekly scalp DPC. The record originates from a study of human T cells and chemical hapten exposure. Study-level background: All patients underwent weekly scalp dosing with diphenylcyclopropenone for the full roughly 22-week study.

Using its own MiXCR run on the RACE reads, TCRdb lists one record per CDR3 protein. The sample has fewer than 150,000 distinct CDR3 sequences, roughly 15% seen once; the top ten hold less than 0.95%. The germline CDR1 and CDR2 sequences are DFQATT and SNEGSKA (reference sequence). Trimming at V came to 3 bases and at J to 1 base, leaving 8 bases not matched to a gene. This CDR3 has 15 residues. V gene TRBV20-1 combines with J gene TRBJ1-1, with 7 bases aligning to TRBD1. The sequence derives from a man younger than 30 with alopecia areata. Some clones in this sample may be carry-over from other donors' samples. Sequenced here: whole blood, sampled in connection with sensitization to the hapten diphenylcyclopropenone (DPC). CDR3 loop: CSARKGGPRNTEAFF. DNA for the CDR3: TGCAGTGCTAGGAAAGGGGGCCCCCGGAACACTGAAGCTTTCTTT.